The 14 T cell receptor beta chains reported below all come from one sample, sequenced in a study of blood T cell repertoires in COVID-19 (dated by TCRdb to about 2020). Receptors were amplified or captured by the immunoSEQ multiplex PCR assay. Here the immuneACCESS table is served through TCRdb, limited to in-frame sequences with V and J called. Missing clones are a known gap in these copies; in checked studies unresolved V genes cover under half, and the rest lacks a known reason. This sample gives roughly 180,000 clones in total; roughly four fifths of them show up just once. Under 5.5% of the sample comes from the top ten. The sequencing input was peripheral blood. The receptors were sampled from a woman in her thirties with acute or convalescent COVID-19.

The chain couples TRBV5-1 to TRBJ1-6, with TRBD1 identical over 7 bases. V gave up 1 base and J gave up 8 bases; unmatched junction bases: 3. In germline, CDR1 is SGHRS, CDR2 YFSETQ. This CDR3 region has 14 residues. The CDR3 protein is CASSLQGVDSPLHF. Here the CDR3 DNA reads TGCGCCAGCAGCTTGCAGGGGGTAGATTCACCCCTCCACTTT.

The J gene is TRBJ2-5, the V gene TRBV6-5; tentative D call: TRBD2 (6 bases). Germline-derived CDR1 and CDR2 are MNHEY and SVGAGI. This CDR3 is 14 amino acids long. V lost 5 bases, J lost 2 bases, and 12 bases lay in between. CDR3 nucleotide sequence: TGTGCCAGCAGTCGCCGGGACTCACAAGAGACCCAGTACTTC. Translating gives CASSRRDSQETQYF.

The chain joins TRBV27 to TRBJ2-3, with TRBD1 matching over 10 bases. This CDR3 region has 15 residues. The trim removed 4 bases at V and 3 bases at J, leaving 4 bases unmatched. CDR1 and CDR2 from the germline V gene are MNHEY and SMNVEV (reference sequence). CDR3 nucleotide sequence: TGTGCCAGCAGTTACCGGGACAGGGGAACAGATACGCAGTATTTT. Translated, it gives CASSYRDRGTDTQYF.

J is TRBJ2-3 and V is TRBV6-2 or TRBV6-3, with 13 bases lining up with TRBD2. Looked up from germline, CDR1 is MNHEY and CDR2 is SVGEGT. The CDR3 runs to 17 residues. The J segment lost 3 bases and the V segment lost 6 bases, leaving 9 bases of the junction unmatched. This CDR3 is CASSRGLAGVGTDTQYF. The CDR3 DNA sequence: TGTGCCAGCAGCCGAGGACTAGCGGGAGTTGGAACAGATACGCAGTATTTT.

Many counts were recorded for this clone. CDR3 residues: CASPFRDRESEAFF. The CDR3 region has the DNA TGCGCCAGCCCATTTCGGGACAGAGAATCTGAAGCTTTCTTT. This rearrangement joins TRBV5-1 to TRBJ1-1; TRBD1 matches at 7 bases. Germline loops: CDR1 SGHRS, CDR2 YFSETQ. V shed 7 bases, J shed 6 bases, and the junction held 12 bases outside the gene matches. This CDR3 is 14 amino acids long.

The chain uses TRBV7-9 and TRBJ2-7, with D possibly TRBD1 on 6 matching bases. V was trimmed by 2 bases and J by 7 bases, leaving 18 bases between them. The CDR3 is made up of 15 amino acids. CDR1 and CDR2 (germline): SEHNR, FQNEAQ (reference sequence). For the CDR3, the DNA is TGTGCCAGCAGCTTAATTCGGCAGGGGACGGGGGAGCAGTACTTC. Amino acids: CASSLIRQGTGEQYF. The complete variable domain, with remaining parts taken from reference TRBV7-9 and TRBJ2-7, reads DTGVSQNPRHKITKRGQNVTFRCDPISEHNRLYWYRQTLGQGPEFLTYFQNEAQLEKSRLLSDRFSAERPKGSFSTLEIQRTEQGDSAMYLCASSLIRQGTGEQYFGPGTRLTVT.

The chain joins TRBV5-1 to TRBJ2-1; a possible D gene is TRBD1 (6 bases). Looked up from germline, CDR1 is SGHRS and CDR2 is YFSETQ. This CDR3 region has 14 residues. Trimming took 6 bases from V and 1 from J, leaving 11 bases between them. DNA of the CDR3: TGCGCCAGCAACCCCGGACAGTCCTACAATGAGCAGTTCTTC. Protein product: CASNPGQSYNEQFF.

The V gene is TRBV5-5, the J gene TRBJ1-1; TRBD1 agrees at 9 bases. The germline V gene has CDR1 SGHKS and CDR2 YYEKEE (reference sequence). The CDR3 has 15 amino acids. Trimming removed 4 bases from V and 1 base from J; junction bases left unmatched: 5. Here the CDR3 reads CASSLWGQGNTEAFF. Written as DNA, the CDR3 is TGTGCCAGCAGCCTGTGGGGACAGGGGAACACTGAAGCTTTCTTT.

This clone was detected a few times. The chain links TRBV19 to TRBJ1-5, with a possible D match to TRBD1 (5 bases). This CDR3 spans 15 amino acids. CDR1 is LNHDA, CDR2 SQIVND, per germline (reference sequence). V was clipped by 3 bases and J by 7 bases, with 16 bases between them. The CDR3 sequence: CASSITGKEGQPQHF. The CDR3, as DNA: TGTGCCAGTAGTATTACAGGAAAGGAAGGGCAGCCCCAGCATTTT.

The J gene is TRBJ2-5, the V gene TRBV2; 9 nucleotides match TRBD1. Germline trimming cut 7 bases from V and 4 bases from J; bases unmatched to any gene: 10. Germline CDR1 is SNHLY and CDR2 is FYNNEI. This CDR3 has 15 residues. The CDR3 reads CASNPETGGGETQYF. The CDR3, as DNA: TGTGCCAGCAATCCGGAAACAGGGGGCGGAGAGACCCAGTACTTC.

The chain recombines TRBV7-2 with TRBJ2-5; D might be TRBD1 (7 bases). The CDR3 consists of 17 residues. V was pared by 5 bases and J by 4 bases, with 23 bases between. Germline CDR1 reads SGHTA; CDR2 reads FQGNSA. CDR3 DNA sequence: TGTGCCAGCAGCGAGCTGTCAGGGGGGAGGAAGTTAGAGACCCAGTACTTC. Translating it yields CASSELSGGRKLETQYF. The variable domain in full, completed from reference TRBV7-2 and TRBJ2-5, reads GAGVSQSPSNKVTEKGKDVELRCDPISGHTALYWYRQSLGQGLEFLIYFQGNSAPDKSGLPSDRFSAERTGGSVSTLTIQRTQQEDSAVYLCASSELSGGRKLETQYFGPGTRLLVL.

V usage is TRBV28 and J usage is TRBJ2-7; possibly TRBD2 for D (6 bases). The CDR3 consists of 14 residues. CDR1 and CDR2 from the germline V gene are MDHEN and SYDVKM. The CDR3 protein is CGSVGGSSSYEQYF. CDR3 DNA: TGTGGATCCGTGGGGGGATCGAGCTCCTACGAGCAGTACTTC.

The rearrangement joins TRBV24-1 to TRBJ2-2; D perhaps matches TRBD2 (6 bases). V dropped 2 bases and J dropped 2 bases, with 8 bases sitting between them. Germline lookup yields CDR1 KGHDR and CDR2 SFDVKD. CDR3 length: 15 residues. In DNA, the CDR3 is TGTGCCACCAGTGATTCGGGACTTAACACCGGGGAGCTGTTTTTT. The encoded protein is CATSDSGLNTGELFF.

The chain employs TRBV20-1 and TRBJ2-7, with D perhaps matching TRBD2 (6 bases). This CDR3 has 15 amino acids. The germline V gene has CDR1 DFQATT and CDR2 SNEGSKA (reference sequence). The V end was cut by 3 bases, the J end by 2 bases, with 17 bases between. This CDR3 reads CSASGGTLTPYEQYF. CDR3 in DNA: TGCAGTGCTAGTGGCGGGACCCTCACGCCCTACGAGCAGTACTTC.